This record concerns one TCR beta chain sequence. CDR1 is SNHLY and CDR2 is FYNNEI in the germline V gene. The CDR3 totals 14 residues. The V gene end was trimmed by 6 bases and the J gene end by 2 bases; junction bases not matched to a gene: 2. The data originate from a study of OX40 agonist ivuxolimab in advanced cancers. Across the study: Subjects had a mean age of about 65 years, with a range of roughly 23 to 80; less than 90% were male. Prior therapy, whether anti-PD-1, anti-PD-L1 or anti-CTLA-4, was allowed, and 40% had some.

Profiled with immunoSEQ multiplex PCR; TCRdb holds only in-frame clones, not every one. The sample carries about 83,000 clones, roughly 80% recorded once. The sequence came from an adult with an advanced solid tumor such as melanoma, head and neck, liver or kidney cancer. The material sequenced was CD4+ or CD8+ T cells sorted from blood, taken in a trial of the OX40 agonist ivuxolimab. V gene TRBV2 combines with J gene TRBJ2-5; 11 bases line up with TRBD1. The CDR3 sequence is CASSRDRGQETQYF. The CDR3 nucleotides read TGTGCCAGCAGCAGGGACAGGGGGCAAGAGACCCAGTACTTC.